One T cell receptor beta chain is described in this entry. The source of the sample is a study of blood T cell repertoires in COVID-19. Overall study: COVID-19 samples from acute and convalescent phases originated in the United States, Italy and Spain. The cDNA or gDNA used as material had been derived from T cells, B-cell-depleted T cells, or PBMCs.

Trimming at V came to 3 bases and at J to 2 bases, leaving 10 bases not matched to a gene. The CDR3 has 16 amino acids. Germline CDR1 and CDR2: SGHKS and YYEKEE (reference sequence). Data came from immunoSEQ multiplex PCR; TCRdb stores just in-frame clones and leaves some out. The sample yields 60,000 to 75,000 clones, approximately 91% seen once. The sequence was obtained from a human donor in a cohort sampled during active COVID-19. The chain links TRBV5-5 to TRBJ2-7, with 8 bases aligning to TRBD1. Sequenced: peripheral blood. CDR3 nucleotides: TGTGCCAGCAGCTGGCAGACCGGGACAGGAACCTACGAGCAGTACTTC. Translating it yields CASSWQTGTGTYEQYF.